This T cell receptor beta chain was captured by sequencing in a study of blood T cell repertoires in COVID-19. Whole-study context: Acute and convalescent COVID-19 specimens originated in the United States, Italy and Spain.

This table comes from immunoSEQ multiplex PCR, and its TCRdb copy is limited to in-frame clones, with some not included. The table lists about 230,000 clones, around 89% of them singletons. The sequenced sample was peripheral blood. The receptor was derived from a man aged 25-45 years with COVID-19, enrolled during active disease.

The CDR3: CASSLGDRVNTEAFF. CDR3 DNA sequence: TGTGCCAGCAGCTTGGGGGACAGGGTGAACACTGAAGCTTTCTTT. This rearrangement joins TRBV5-6 to TRBJ1-1; TRBD1 aligns across 9 bases. V shed 0 bases and J 0 bases; nucleotides not matched to a gene: 0. Germline CDR1 and CDR2: SGHDT and YYEEEE. The CDR3 has 15 residues.